These T cell receptor beta chains were read from a single sample in a study of post-analysis software for immune sequencing data. One entry per CDR3 protein, called by TCRdb with MiXCR from the PCR reads. This sample yields over 150,000 distinct CDR3 sequences, of which 35% to 40% are seen a single time; 25% to 35% belongs to the top ten. The sample here was blood, taken after autologous hematopoietic stem cell transplantation. The receptors shown here come from a girl aged 5-17 years with multiple sclerosis. The CDR3 runs from the conserved cysteine through the conserved F or W. Fields, in order: D gene, V gene, J gene, clone size, CDR3 DNA, CDR3 protein. D genes are given only for firm matches. Only part of the rows carry a size: once, few, many, or a class if the clone is expanded.

TRBD1	TRBV7-3	TRBJ2-6	NA	TGTGCCAGCAGCCCAGGACAGGGTCTGGGCTCTGGGGCCAACGTCCTGACTTTC	CASSPGQGLGSGANVLTF
NA	TRBV18	TRBJ2-7	NA	TGTGCCAGCTCACCCCCGGCTGGCGAGCAGTACTTC	CASSPPAGEQYF
NA	TRBV10-3	TRBJ2-1	few	TGTGCCATCAGTGAGTCTCAGGGTGTCCATGAGCAGTTCTTC	CAISESQGVHEQFF
NA	TRBV7-9	TRBJ1-5	NA	TGTGCCAGCAGCCTAGGGGTTAGCAATCAGCCCCAGCATTTT	CASSLGVSNQPQHF
NA	TRBV7-3	TRBJ1-2	few	TGTGCCAGCAGCCCCCGAGGGGGAACTATTGATGGCTACACCTTC	CASSPRGGTIDGYTF
TRBD2	TRBV4-1	TRBJ2-1	NA	TGCGCCAGCAGCCAGAGAGCGGGAGGGCCGGAAAATGAGCAGTTCTTC	CASSQRAGGPENEQFF
TRBD2	TRBV7-2	TRBJ2-7	few	TGTGCCAGCAGCTGGGGACTAGCGGGAGGGAAAGTCTACGAGCAGTACTTC	CASSWGLAGGKVYEQYF
NA	TRBV12-3/TRBV12-4	TRBJ1-6	few	TGTGCCAGCAGCCATGTACAGGGCAAAAATTCACCCCTCCACTTT	CASSHVQGKNSPLHF
NA	TRBV20-1	TRBJ2-7	NA	TGCAGTGCTAGTGGACAGTTATTCGGCTACGAGCAGTACTTC	CSASGQLFGYEQYF
NA	TRBV28	TRBJ1-2	few	TGTGCCAGCAGTTTAGGGTCAGATCACTATGGCTACACCTTC	CASSLGSDHYGYTF
TRBD2	TRBV7-7	TRBJ2-7	NA	TGTGCTAGCAGCTCATCAGAGCGGGAGGGCCCTTCCTACGAGCAGTACTTC	CASSSSEREGPSYEQYF
TRBD2	TRBV20-1	TRBJ2-3	NA	TGCAGTGCTAGAGGTCTAGCGGGCCCCACAGATACGCAGTATTTT	CSARGLAGPTDTQYF
NA	TRBV27	TRBJ2-1	NA	TGTGCCAGCAGTTTAGGCGCCATAGCCTATAATGAGCAGTTCTTC	CASSLGAIAYNEQFF
TRBD1	TRBV19	TRBJ1-1	NA	TGTGCCAGTAGTATAGTTGGGACAGGGGGCACTGAAGCTTTCTTT	CASSIVGTGGTEAFF
NA	TRBV20-1	TRBJ1-4	NA	TGCAGTGCAGGGCGTCGGGGGGAAAAACTGTTTTTT	CSAGRRGEKLFF
NA	TRBV10-1	TRBJ2-3	few	TGCGCCAGCAGAAATTCGGGCGAGGATACGCAGTATTTT	CASRNSGEDTQYF
NA	TRBV12-3/TRBV12-4	TRBJ2-3	few	TGTGCCAGCAGTCCAGCTAGATTTACGCAGTATTTT	CASSPARFTQYF
NA	TRBV28	TRBJ2-3	few	TGTGCCAGCAGTTTAAATCCTGCCACAGATACGCAGTATTTT	CASSLNPATDTQYF
NA	TRBV19	TRBJ2-2	NA	TGTGCCAGTAGTATCAGGGGAACCGGGGAGCTGTTTTTT	CASSIRGTGELFF
NA	TRBV7-2	TRBJ2-7	few	TGTGCCAGCAAGGGCGGGGCCTACGAGCAGTACTTC	CASKGGAYEQYF
TRBD1	TRBV2	TRBJ2-7	NA	TGTGCCAGCAGTGAAAGGGGGCTCTCCACCTACGAGCAGTACTTC	CASSERGLSTYEQYF
NA	TRBV3-1	TRBJ2-7	NA	TGTGCCAGCAGCCAAGTCCCGGACGGTCCCTACGAGCAGTACTTC	CASSQVPDGPYEQYF
NA	TRBV5-6	TRBJ2-3	few	TGTGCTCCCGGGCTCGGGCAGCTAGAAGATACGCAGTATTTT	CAPGLGQLEDTQYF
NA	TRBV7-9	TRBJ2-7	NA	TGTGCCAGCAGCCGTGGACCCGCCTACGAGCAGTACTTC	CASSRGPAYEQYF
NA	TRBV4-3	TRBJ2-1	NA	TGCGCCAGCGGCCAAGAATTAGCTAGCCCCCAGTTCTTC	CASGQELASPQFF
TRBD1	TRBV10-3	TRBJ2-5	NA	TGTGCCATCAGTGAGTCCAGGGGGCGAGAGACCCAGTACTTC	CAISESRGRETQYF
TRBD2	TRBV29-1	TRBJ2-7	many	TGCAGCGTTACAGTGGGACTAGCGGTGCGAGGGGATCACGAGCAGTACTTC	CSVTVGLAVRGDHEQYF
NA	TRBV2	TRBJ2-5	few	TGTGCCAGCAGTGATTGGATAGGGGAGACCCAGTACTTC	CASSDWIGETQYF
NA	TRBV20-1	TRBJ2-1	NA	TGCAGTGCTAGAGATCGTGGGACGGCGGCAGGTGAGCAGTTCTTC	CSARDRGTAAGEQFF
NA	TRBV19	TRBJ2-1	NA	TGTGCCAGTAGTAACAGGGCTGAGCAGTTCTTC	CASSNRAEQFF
NA	TRBV20-1	TRBJ1-6	once	TGCAGTGCTAGAGAGGACCGATACGAGGAGTCACCCCTCCACTTT	CSAREDRYEESPLHF
TRBD2	TRBV5-1	TRBJ2-1	once	TGCGCCAGCAGCGCCCGACTAGCGGGGCCCTACAATGAGCAGTTCTTC	CASSARLAGPYNEQFF
NA	TRBV19	TRBJ2-1	few	TGTGCCAGTAGTCAAGGACACTGGAATGAGCAGTTCTTC	CASSQGHWNEQFF
TRBD2	TRBV5-1	TRBJ2-5	NA	TGCGCCAGCAGCTTCGGGTTAGCGGGACGAGAGACCCAGTACTTC	CASSFGLAGRETQYF
TRBD1	TRBV12-3/TRBV12-4	TRBJ2-4	once	TGTGCCAGCAGCAACGGGCAGGGGGCGAACATTCAGTACTTC	CASSNGQGANIQYF
NA	TRBV20-1	TRBJ2-7	NA	TGCAGTGCTCTTTACTACGAGCAGTACTTC	CSALYYEQYF
NA	TRBV28	TRBJ2-7	NA	TGTGCCAGCAGTCGGCCTAGGGGTCTTGGTTACGAGCAGTACTTC	CASSRPRGLGYEQYF
TRBD1	TRBV29-1	TRBJ2-3	NA	TGCAGCGTAGGGACAGGGAGCACAGATACGCAGTATTTT	CSVGTGSTDTQYF
NA	TRBV5-6	TRBJ2-3	few	TGTGCCAGCAGCTTTGGTGGGAGCTTATACACAGATACGCAGTATTTT	CASSFGGSLYTDTQYF
TRBD2	TRBV29-1	TRBJ2-3	many	TGCAGCGTTGCCCCTAGCGGGAGTAGTGTAGATACGCAGTATTTT	CSVAPSGSSVDTQYF
NA	TRBV12-3/TRBV12-4	TRBJ2-1	NA	TGTGCCAGCACCGTCCAGGGGGGGTCCTCGAGGAATGAGCAGTTCTTC	CASTVQGGSSRNEQFF
NA	TRBV7-6	TRBJ2-7	NA	TGTGCCAGCAGCCGCGGGACAGCCTCTACCTACGAGCAGTACTTC	CASSRGTASTYEQYF